Here is one T cell receptor beta chain with its context. Its antigen is as yet unknown. The data stem from a study of type 1 regulatory T cells. Whole-study findings and limits: Compared with non-Tr1 cells, Tr1 cells showed a narrower TCR repertoire.

Germline lookup yields CDR1 LGHNA and CDR2 YNFKEQ. J was trimmed by 5 bases and V by 4 bases; bases with no gene match: 13. The CDR3 covers 17 residues. TCRdb re-called the reads through MiXCR, storing one row per CDR3 protein. The data hold 60,000 to 75,000 distinct CDR3 sequences, with roughly 20% observed a single time. The chain recombines TRBV4-2 with TRBJ2-1; 8 positions agree with TRBD2. This TCR was recovered from a human donor in good health. The sample comprised cultured type 1 regulatory T (Tr1) cells, either the whole culture or a sorted fraction (not recorded which). The CDR3 DNA reads as TGTGCCAGCAGCCCTCTAGGGGTCGCGGGAGGCAACAATGAGCAGTTCTTC. It encodes CASSPLGVAGGNNEQFF.